This TCR beta chain emerged from a study of blood T cells in healthy people across ages (dated by TCRdb to the mid-2010s). Concerning the study at large: In model experiments, template switching captured roughly one uniquely barcoded TCR beta cDNA molecule for every two T cells. Using deep sequencing normalized with unique cDNA molecular identifiers, the study measured how TCR beta repertoire diversity changes with age. Donors were grouped into four age groups: young (average 16 years), middle-aged (39), aged (around 62) and long-lived (around 80). To avoid experimental bias, donors of different ages were spread randomly across the sequencing lanes. The study analyzed two additional independent replicas of 1 million unique cDNA reads from the same blood draw for two donors, one aged 18 to 30 and one aged 80 or older. What the research found in general, with its limitations: Compared with the aged group, the long-lived group had more naive CD4+ T cells, fewer expanded clones and increased TCR diversity, a pattern suggesting age selection. Estimates of total diversity based on one million sequenced T cells were considered lower bounds and underestimates. Observed TCR beta diversity per million T cells fell roughly linearly with age, and a significant reduction was already apparent by age around 40. Observed TCR beta diversity correlated strongly with the percentage of naive T cells measured by flow cytometry. Conclusive comparison of naive and antigen-experienced compartments was prevented by the profiling of bulk unsorted PBMCs. The CMV infection status of donors was not known, potentially confounding age-related changes in expanded clonotypes.

The library relied on 5' RACE. The sequencer listed for this sample is Illumina HiSeq 2500. A second PCR of roughly 7 to 11 cycles was performed with a sample-barcoded 5' primer and a J-beta primer mix. A template-switch 5' adaptor carrying 12 random nucleotides introduced a unique molecular identifier onto each TCR beta cDNA molecule. At least 2.5 million CDR3-containing paired-end reads were obtained from each sample. First-strand cDNA was synthesized from all RNA with the Mint cDNA synthesis kit, primed by a TRBC-specific oligonucleotide. Following uracil-DNA glycosylase treatment, a first 18-cycle PCR with universal primers M1SS and BC2_uni_R was performed on all cDNA. On the authors' methods: Each sample was normalized by randomly selecting 1 million high-quality reads, each carrying a distinct molecular identifier. Reads sharing molecular identifiers were discarded rather than binned into consensus sequences. MiTCR, with a Q25 quality threshold and the strictest error-elimination algorithm, was used for CDR3 identification, clonotype clustering and error correction. A nonparametric unseen species model with Euler transformation was used to estimate a lower bound on total TCR beta diversity. TCRdb reworked the public reads: Q25 trimming with fastp, MiXCR clone assembly, productive beta chains retained. Rows with a matching CDR3 protein are joined into one entry that keeps the most common DNA and genes. The authors' filters were not applied to this entry. The sample data list around 800,000 distinct CDR3 sequences, and about 53% of these were observed just once. The ten largest clones add up to approximately 41% of the sample.

Trimming removed 4 bases from V and 1 base from J; the gene matches leave 11 bases unexplained. Counted from cysteine to phenylalanine, this CDR3 has 17 amino acids. Solely the CDR3 DNA is kept, with 51 bases framed from the first base. The germline V gene supplies CDR1 SGHRS and CDR2 YFSETQ. This clonotype was picked up a small number of times. Its antigen is not yet known. No much larger clone is present one base from it, and per-base qualities are unavailable. The approximately 39 donors, aged 6 to 90 years, were systemically healthy Caucasian individuals from Russia. Each donor gave 9.5 to 10 milliliters of peripheral blood, drawn into EDTA-treated Vacutainer tubes. Ficoll-Paque density-gradient centrifugation was used to isolate PBMCs, with at least 7 million per sample. Trizol reagent was used to extract total RNA from PBMCs, with at least 5.5 micrograms per sample. For every donor, flow cytometry on a PBMC aliquot measured the percentage of naive CD45RAhigh/CD27high T cells.

The chain is assembled from TRBV5-1 and TRBJ2-5; TRBD2 aligns with 9 central bases. The receptor's source is a man older than 75 in good health. Sequencing was done on a sample of blood. CDR3 region: CASSPGIAGASQETQYF. In nucleotides, the sequence is TGCGCCAGCAGCCCTGGGATAGCGGGAGCCTCCCAAGAGACCCAGTACTTC.